Below are 27 T cell receptor beta chains sequenced from a single sample in a study of T cells in Graves' hyperthyroidism and ophthalmopathy. RNA transcripts were the template for amplifying TCR beta CDR3 regions. First-round RT-PCR of the TCR CDR3 relied on the HTBI primer set. TCRdb re-analysed the multiplex PCR reads in MiXCR, keeping a single row per CDR3 protein. This table holds about 640,000 distinct CDR3 sequences, roughly 15% found once. Specimen: blood. The receptors were sampled from a woman between 45 and 60 years old with Graves' ophthalmopathy.

This clonotype was detected only a few times. One base away lies a much larger clone, so this may be a sequencing read error. The V call is TRBV20-1, the J call TRBJ2-3; D remains ambiguous. Germline CDR1 reads DFQATT; CDR2 reads SNEGSKA (reference sequence). This CDR3 comprises 14 residues. Here the CDR3 reads CIARAWLVGDTQYF. CDR3 DNA: TGCATTGCTAGAGCTTGGCTAGTCGGCGATACGCAGTATTTT.

In the case of this clonotype: At one end, the junction sequence differs from germline, possibly due to a read error. This chain joins TRBV18 and TRBJ2-7; 9 positions match TRBD1. CDR3 size: 13 residues. Per germline, CDR1 KGHSH and CDR2 LQKENI. This CDR3 reads CASSSGTGYEQHF. The DNA of the CDR3 is TGTGCCAGCTCATCCGGGACAGGGTACGAGCAGCACTTC.

This clonotype was observed at least ten times. The V gene is TRBV5-1, the J gene TRBJ2-3, with a possible D match to TRBD1 (6 bases). V lost 3 bases and J 5 bases, leaving 19 bases between the germline ends. Per germline, CDR1 SGHRS and CDR2 YFSETQ. The CDR3 totals 16 residues. The CDR3 sequence: CASSYTTGAGVDTQYF. In DNA, the CDR3 is TGCGCCAGCAGCTATACGACAGGCGCCGGGGTAGATACGCAGTATTTT.

In this sample, this clonotype turned up many times. The chain carries TRBV7-6 and TRBJ2-7, with 8 bases lining up with TRBD1. V dropped 3 bases and J dropped 2; count of bases not matched to a gene: 9. The length of the CDR3 is 16 residues. Germline CDR1 reads SGHVS; CDR2 reads FNYEAQ. CDR3 DNA: TGTGCCAGCAGCTTTGGACAGGGTATGAACACCTACGAGCAGTACTTC. Translating gives CASSFGQGMNTYEQYF.

This sequence joins TRBV28 and TRBJ2-1; 16 bases line up with TRBD2. The ends lost 3 bases at V and 8 bases at J; junction bases unmatched: 19. This CDR3 contains 21 residues. CDR1 and CDR2 from the germline V gene are MDHEN and SYDVKM. The CDR3 DNA reads TGTGCCAGCAGTTTGGGTCTGCGGGGACTAGCGGGAGGGCCCGCTCGAGATGAGCAGTTCTTC. Translation: CASSLGLRGLAGGPARDEQFF.

This clonotype was picked up many times. The chain employs TRBV18 and TRBJ2-7; the D gene is possibly TRBD1 (8 bases). The CDR3 is 15 amino acids. V lost 3 bases to trimming and J lost 1 base, with 13 bases between them. Germline CDR1 and CDR2: KGHSH and LQKENI. DNA for the CDR3: TGTGCCAGCTCACCCGGACAGGGACTATCCTACGAGCAGTACTTC. Protein: CASSPGQGLSYEQYF. Full variable domain (remainder filled in from reference TRBV18 and TRBJ2-7): NAGVMQNPRHLVRRRGQEARLRCSPMKGHSHVYWYRQLPEEGLKFMVYLQKENIIDESGMPKERFSAEFPKEGPSILRIQQVVRGDSAAYFCASSPGQGLSYEQYFGPGTRLTVT.

This clonotype has ten or more counts. The chain is built from TRBV5-8 and TRBJ2-7, with 14 bases aligning to TRBD2. This CDR3 is built from 18 residues. Per the germline V gene, CDR1 is SGHTS and CDR2 is YDEGEE. V lost 6 bases to trimming and J lost 3 bases; unmatched junction nucleotides: 14. CDR3 region: CASNKPGTSGSILYEQYF. The CDR3 coding sequence is TGTGCCAGCAACAAACCCGGGACTAGCGGGAGCATTCTCTACGAGCAGTACTTC.

This clonotype was counted ten times or more. The rearrangement joins TRBV6-1 to TRBJ2-1, with TRBD2 matching over 10 bases. Germline V CDR1 and CDR2: MNHNS, SASEGT. Germline trimming cut 7 bases from V and 7 bases from J; bases unmatched to any gene: 10. The length of the CDR3 is 15 residues. CDR3 in amino acids: CASNLKGTSVNEQFF. The CDR3 DNA reads TGTGCCAGCAACCTAAAAGGGACTAGCGTGAATGAGCAGTTCTTC.

This clonotype has more than one count but fewer than ten. The V call is TRBV9, the J call TRBJ1-1; the D is unclear. Germline lookup yields CDR1 SGDLS and CDR2 YYNGEE. CDR3 size: 14 residues. The V and J ends lost 0 bases and 2 bases respectively, with 8 bases between them. The DNA for the CDR3 is TGTGCCAGCAGCGTAGAGCTCCAAAACACTGAAGCTTTCTTT. Protein product: CASSVELQNTEAFF.

Of note for this clonotype: A read error is possible here, since a much larger clone lies one base away. The chain is built from TRBV20-1 and TRBJ1-1; D might be TRBD1 (5 bases). From germline, CDR1 is DFQATT and CDR2 SNEGSKA (reference sequence). Trimming left V 6 bases short and J 5 bases short, with 13 bases between. The CDR3 length is 12 residues. The CDR3 is CSAGGGETEAFF. Here the CDR3 DNA reads TGCAGTGCCGGGGGGGGGGAGACTGAAGCTTTCTTT.

This clonotype was seen at least ten times. The V gene is TRBV7-8, the J gene TRBJ1-4; 7 bases are shared with TRBD1. CDR1 is SGHVS and CDR2 is FQNEAQ in the germline V gene. The J segment lost 3 bases and the V segment lost 2 bases, leaving 6 bases of the junction unmatched. CDR3 length: 16 residues. This chain's CDR3 is CASSLKLDRPNEKLFF. CDR3 bases: TGTGCCAGCAGCTTAAAACTGGACAGGCCTAATGAAAAACTGTTTTTT.

The chain couples TRBV12-3 or TRBV12-4 to TRBJ2-5; D is perhaps TRBD1 (7 bases). CDR3 length: 16 amino acids. Trimming left V 6 bases short and J 0 bases short, with 17 bases between. Written as DNA, the CDR3 is TGTGCCAGCAGCCCCCCGCCAGGGGGGAACCAAGAGACCCAGTACTTC. Translating gives CASSPPPGGNQETQYF.

Notes on this clonotype: This may be a read error: a much more frequent sequence differs by one nucleotide. The V gene is TRBV7-2, the J gene TRBJ1-1, with TRBD1 as a possible D gene (6 bases). Trimming shortened V by 4 bases and J by 7 bases, and 22 bases separated the two germline ends. Germline-derived CDR1 and CDR2 are SGHTA and FQGNSA. This CDR3 comprises 16 residues. The CDR3 DNA sequence: TGTGCCAGCAGCTCCCAAGGACAGAGGGCGAGAGATGAAGCTTTCTTT. This sequence encodes CASSSQGQRARDEAFF. The full variable domain, in which reference TRBV7-2 and TRBJ1-1 provide the parts outside the CDR3, is GAGVSQSPSNKVTEKGKDVELRCDPISGHTALYWYRQSLGQGLEFLIYFQGNSAPDKSGLPSDRFSAERTGGSVSTLTIQRTQQEDSAVYLCASSSQGQRARDEAFFGQGTRLTVV.

This clonotype appeared a few times. V usage is TRBV12-3 or TRBV12-4 and J usage is TRBJ1-2; D may be TRBD1 (6 bases). The CDR3 loop spans 20 amino acids. Trimming took 3 bases from V and 0 from J, leaving 26 bases between them. The CDR3 spells CASSLWGAESPLLPNYGYTF. CDR3 nucleotide sequence: TGTGCCAGCAGTTTGTGGGGGGCCGAAAGTCCCCTACTACCTAACTATGGCTACACCTTC.

This chain joins TRBV29-1 and TRBJ2-2; no firm D call. The V gene lost 7 bases and the J gene lost 6 bases, with 15 bases spanning the gap. Germline-derived CDR1 and CDR2 are SQVTM and ANQGSEA. This CDR3 comprises 13 residues. The CDR3 spells CSGLKSPAGELFF. For the CDR3, the DNA is TGCAGCGGCTTGAAGTCCCCGGCCGGGGAGCTGTTTTTT.

The chain is built from TRBV20-1 and TRBJ2-1; 7 bases fit TRBD2. This CDR3 has 16 residues. Germline V gene data show CDR1 as DFQATT and CDR2 as SNEGSKA (reference sequence). V was clipped by 6 bases and J by 6 bases; unmatched bases: 17. CDR3 loop: CSAIIVTGGRANEQFF. As DNA, the CDR3 is TGCAGTGCAATCATAGTAACTGGCGGGAGAGCCAATGAGCAGTTCTTC.

Many counts were recorded for this clonotype. This chain connects TRBV12-3 or TRBV12-4 to TRBJ2-1; 12 bases are a match to TRBD2. The ends lost 3 bases at V and 15 bases at J; junction bases unmatched: 12. This CDR3 contains 15 residues. The CDR3, as DNA: TGTGCCAGCAGTTTGGGACCCGCTAGCGGGAGGGCCCCGTTCTTC. Protein sequence: CASSLGPASGRAPFF.

V and J are TRBV5-6 and TRBJ2-5; 9 nucleotides align to TRBD2. Per germline, CDR1 SGHDT and CDR2 YYEEEE. V was clipped by 7 bases and J by 1 base; unmatched bases: 2. This CDR3 is built from 13 residues. CDR3 nucleotides: TGTGCCAGCGTAGCGGGAGCCCAAGAGACCCAGTACTTC. This gives the protein CASVAGAQETQYF.

This clonotype has a count of ten or more. The rearrangement joins TRBV2 to TRBJ2-5, with D perhaps matching TRBD1 or TRBD2 (5 bases each). The CDR3 loop spans 15 amino acids. Germline V gene lookup returns CDR1 SNHLY and CDR2 FYNNEI. V was clipped by 4 bases and J by 2 bases, with 14 bases between them. The CDR3 region has the DNA TGTGCCAGCAGTGCGGGGCTTACTTATCAAGAGACCCAGTACTTC. Translated: CASSAGLTYQETQYF.

The table lists this clonotype with many counts. The chain joins TRBV5-1 to TRBJ2-7, with a possible D match to TRBD2 (6 bases). This CDR3 comprises 13 residues. Germline CDR1 and CDR2: SGHRS and YFSETQ. Trimming cost V 4 bases and J 6 bases, with 14 bases left between them. CDR3 DNA sequence: TGCGCCAGCAGCACCGGGAGAGTCGGCGAGCAGTACTTC. This sequence encodes CASSTGRVGEQYF.

The gene calls are TRBV29-1 and TRBJ2-1; TRBD2 might be the D (5 bases). The CDR3 covers 14 residues. Germline V CDR1 and CDR2: SQVTM, ANQGSEA. V was trimmed by 1 base and J by 6 bases, leaving 13 bases between them. CDR3 in amino acids: CSVEGTGWGNEQFF. The CDR3 nucleotides read TGCAGCGTTGAAGGGACTGGGTGGGGCAATGAGCAGTTCTTC.

The chain links TRBV7-3 to TRBJ2-6, with D possibly being TRBD2 (6 bases). CDR1 and CDR2 from the germline V gene are SGHTA and FQGTGA. Trimming stripped 5 bases from V and 0 bases from J, with 14 bases between. The CDR3 extends over 17 amino acids. CDR3 nucleotide sequence: TGTGCCAGCAGCAGAGGACTATCGGGCTCTGGGGCCAACGTCCTGACTTTC. The encoded protein is CASSRGLSGSGANVLTF.

This clonotype was picked up a small number of times. The rearrangement joins TRBV4-2 to TRBJ1-1; D ambiguous. Trimming stripped 0 bases from V and 0 bases from J, with 14 bases between. Germline V CDR1 and CDR2: LGHNA, YNFKEQ. The CDR3 has 17 residues. The CDR3 here is CASSQEVGSGLNTEAFF. DNA of the CDR3: TGTGCCAGCAGCCAAGAGGTGGGATCTGGCCTGAACACTGAAGCTTTCTTT.

This clonotype was counted a few times. The CDR3 here is CSARDRVNGELFF. The DNA for the CDR3 is TGCAGTGCTAGAGATAGGGTCAACGGGGAGCTGTTTTTT. J is TRBJ2-2 and V is TRBV20-1; D unresolved. Germline lookup yields CDR1 DFQATT and CDR2 SNEGSKA (reference sequence). The V and J ends lost 0 bases and 7 bases respectively, with 9 bases between them. The CDR3 runs to 13 residues.

The sample holds a few counts of this clonotype. This chain uses TRBV20-1 with TRBJ1-4; 7 nucleotides align to TRBD1. Trimming took 6 bases from V and 7 from J; bases not matched to a gene: 8. CDR1 and CDR2 (germline): DFQATT, SNEGSKA (reference sequence). This CDR3 is built from 13 residues. In nucleotides, the CDR3 is TGCAGTGCCAAAACAGGGGCAAGTGAAAAACTGTTTTTT. It translates to CSAKTGASEKLFF.

The J gene is TRBJ1-6, the V gene TRBV4-1; no clear D. Trimming removed 4 bases from V and 6 bases from J, with 16 bases in between. The CDR3 is 16 residues long. From germline, CDR1 is MGHRA and CDR2 YSYEKL. The CDR3 region is CASSPKLTPFNSPLHF. In DNA form, the CDR3 reads TGCGCCAGCAGCCCCAAGCTGACACCCTTTAATTCACCCCTCCACTTT.

There are many counts of this clonotype. The V and J genes are TRBV27 and TRBJ1-5, with TRBD1 identical over 7 bases. The V segment lost 3 bases and the J segment 16 bases; nucleotides outside the gene matches: 12. The CDR3 runs 13 residues. Germline assignment: CDR1 MNHEY and CDR2 SMNVEV (reference sequence). This CDR3 is CASSLGPGTAGHF. CDR3 DNA sequence: TGTGCCAGCAGTTTGGGGCCGGGGACAGCCGGACATTTT.